Each of the 3 T cell receptor beta chains below was sequenced from the same sample in a study of cytomegalovirus exposure and HLA in healthy donors. The PCR ran on 60 Vbeta and 13 Jbeta primers. The assay was immunoSEQ multiplex PCR, and TCRdb's table has in-frame clones only and misses some. Among approximately 160,000 clones listed, about 76% were seen once. Sequencing was performed on PBMCs. The receptors stem from a woman in her thirties or forties in good health and CMV-seropositive.

The rearrangement joins TRBV30 to TRBJ2-3, with 7 bases matching TRBD1. The germline CDR1 and CDR2 sequences are GTSNPN and SVGIG (reference sequence). The J segment lost 6 bases and the V segment lost 5 bases, leaving 11 bases of the junction unmatched. The CDR3 length is 14 residues. The CDR3 bases are TGTGCCTGGGCTGGACAGGCCTTTGGGGATACGCAGTATTTT. It is translated as CAWAGQAFGDTQYF.

This clone was picked up one time. The V and J genes are TRBV4-1 and TRBJ2-3; 8 bases are shared with TRBD2. Germline CDR1 and CDR2: MGHRA and YSYEKL. Trimming at V came to 4 bases and at J to 4 bases, leaving 7 bases not matched to a gene. The CDR3 contains 15 residues. The DNA for the CDR3 is TGCGCCAGCAGCCCTAGGACTAGCTTGTCAGATACGCAGTATTTT. Its protein product is CASSPRTSLSDTQYF.

This chain uses TRBV19 with TRBJ2-7; 8 bases fit TRBD1. Germline V gene data show CDR1 as LNHDA and CDR2 as SQIVND (reference sequence). J lost 3 bases, V lost 3 bases, and 4 bases had no gene match. The CDR3 loop spans 14 amino acids. DNA for the CDR3: TGTGCCAGTAGTATCGGACAGGGAGGCTACGAGCAGTACTTC. Encoded protein: CASSIGQGGYEQYF. Supplemented by reference TRBV19 and TRBJ2-7, the full variable domain reads DGGITQSPKYLFRKEGQNVTLSCEQNLNHDAMYWYRQDPGQGLRLIYYSQIVNDFQKGDIAEGYSVSREKKESFPLTVTSAQKNPTAFYLCASSIGQGGYEQYFGPGTRLTVT.